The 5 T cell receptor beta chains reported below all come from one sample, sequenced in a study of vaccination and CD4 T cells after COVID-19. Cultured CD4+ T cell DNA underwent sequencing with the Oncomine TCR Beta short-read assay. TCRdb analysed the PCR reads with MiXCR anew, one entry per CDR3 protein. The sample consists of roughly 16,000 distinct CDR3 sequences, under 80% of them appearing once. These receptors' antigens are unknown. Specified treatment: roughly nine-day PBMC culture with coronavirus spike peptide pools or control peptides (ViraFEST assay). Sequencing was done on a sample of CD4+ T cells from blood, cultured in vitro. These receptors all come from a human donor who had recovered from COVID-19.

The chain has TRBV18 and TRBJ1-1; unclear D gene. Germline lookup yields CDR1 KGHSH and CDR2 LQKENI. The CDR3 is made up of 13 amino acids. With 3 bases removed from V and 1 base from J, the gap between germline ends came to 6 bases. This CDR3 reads CASSPSQNTEAFF. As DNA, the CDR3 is TGTGCCAGCTCACCTTCCCAGAACACTGAAGCTTTCTTT.

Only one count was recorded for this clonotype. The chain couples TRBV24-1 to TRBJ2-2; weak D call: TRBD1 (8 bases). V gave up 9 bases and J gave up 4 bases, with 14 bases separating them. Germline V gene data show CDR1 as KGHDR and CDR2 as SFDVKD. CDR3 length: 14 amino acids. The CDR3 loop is CATRTGRATGELFF. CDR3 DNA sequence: TGTGCCACCCGGACAGGGAGGGCCACCGGGGAGCTGTTTTTT.

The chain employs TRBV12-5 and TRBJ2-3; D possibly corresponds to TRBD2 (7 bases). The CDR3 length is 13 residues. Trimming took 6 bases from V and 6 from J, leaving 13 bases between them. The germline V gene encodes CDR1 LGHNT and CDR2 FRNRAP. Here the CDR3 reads CASGLAGADTQYF. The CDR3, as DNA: TGTGCTAGTGGCCTCGCGGGGGCTGATACGCAGTATTTT.

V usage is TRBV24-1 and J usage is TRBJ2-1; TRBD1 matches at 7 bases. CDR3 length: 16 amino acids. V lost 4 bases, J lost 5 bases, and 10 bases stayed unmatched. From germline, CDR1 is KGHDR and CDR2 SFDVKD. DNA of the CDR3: TGTGCCACCAGTGAGGTCGGCAGGGGGTCCCACAATGAGCAGTTCTTC. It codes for CATSEVGRGSHNEQFF.

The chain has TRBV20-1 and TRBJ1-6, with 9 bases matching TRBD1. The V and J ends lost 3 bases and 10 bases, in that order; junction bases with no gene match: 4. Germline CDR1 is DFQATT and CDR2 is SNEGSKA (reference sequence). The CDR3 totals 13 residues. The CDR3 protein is CSARGQGESPLHF. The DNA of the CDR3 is TGCAGTGCTAGGGGACAGGGAGAATCACCCCTCCACTTT.